These 5 T cell receptor beta chains share one sample of origin, sequenced in a study of blood T cell repertoires in COVID-19. The table came from immunoSEQ multiplex PCR; TCRdb's copy has only in-frame clones and leaves some out. The sample contains around 87,000 clones, roughly 85% of which appear only once. Sequenced sample: peripheral blood. Source of these receptors: a human donor in a cohort sampled during active COVID-19.

This clone showed up just a few times. The sample contains more than one DNA sequence encoding this CDR3. The chain joins TRBV7-9 to TRBJ1-5; TRBD1 aligns across 7 bases. The CDR3 loop spans 17 amino acids. CDR1 and CDR2 from the germline V gene are SEHNR and FQNEAQ (reference sequence). V was clipped by 3 bases and J by 0 bases; unmatched bases: 8. This chain's CDR3 is CASSFWTGSYSNQPQHF. CDR3 DNA sequence: TGTGCCAGCAGCTTTTGGACAGGATCGTATAGCAATCAGCCCCAGCATTTT.

This clone was detected many times. V and J are TRBV25-1 and TRBJ2-1, with 8 bases identical to TRBD2. Per germline, CDR1 MGHDK and CDR2 SYGVNS. V was clipped by 7 bases and J by 7 bases; unmatched bases: 18. There are 17 residues in the CDR3. CDR3: CASIRTLEAGGGNEQFF. In DNA form, the CDR3 reads TGTGCCAGCATCCGTACTTTAGAGGCGGGAGGAGGTAATGAGCAGTTCTTC.

The CDR3 region has the DNA TGTGCCAGCAGCTTAGCGCTCGGGACTAAAACACCCCTCCACTTT. It codes for CASSLALGTKTPLHF. The chain uses TRBV11-1 and TRBJ1-6; possibly TRBD1 for D (5 bases). The V end lost 0 bases, the J end lost 11 bases, and 14 bases lay between the germline ends. Germline V gene data show CDR1 as SGHAT and CDR2 as FQDESV (reference sequence). CDR3 size: 15 residues.

This chain links TRBV7-9 with TRBJ2-2; tentatively, D is TRBD2 (5 bases). Germline values: CDR1 SEHNR, CDR2 FQNEAQ (reference sequence). V was trimmed by 4 bases and J by 3 bases, leaving 9 bases between them. The CDR3 has 14 amino acids. CDR3 nucleotide sequence: TGTGCCAGCAGCTCGCGGGCCGACACCGGGGAGCTGTTTTTT. It encodes CASSSRADTGELFF.

The chain joins TRBV18 to TRBJ1-1, with D possibly matching TRBD1 (6 bases). The CDR3 has 16 amino acids. V was pared by 5 bases and J by 4 bases, with 20 bases between. Germline V gives CDR1 KGHSH, CDR2 LQKENI. The CDR3 is CASSTKAGDLGTEAFF. The CDR3 DNA follows: TGTGCCAGCTCAACTAAAGCAGGGGACCTTGGCACTGAAGCTTTCTTT.